This paragraph covers one TCR beta chain sequence. The data derive from a study of cytomegalovirus exposure and HLA in healthy donors. TCRdb keeps only in-frame clones here, not all; method: immunoSEQ multiplex PCR. The table has approximately 210,000 clones, around 90% seen once. The germline gives CDR1 MNHEY, CDR2 SVGAGI. Trimming at V came to 4 bases and at J to 1 base, leaving 5 bases not matched to a gene. This CDR3 comprises 15 residues. The chain joins TRBV6-5 to TRBJ1-2; 8 bases align to TRBD1. The origin of this receptor is a woman between 18 and 29 years old in good health and CMV-seronegative. The sample consisted of PBMCs. The CDR3 here is CASSSGTGYNYGYTF. CDR3 nucleotides: TGTGCCAGCAGTTCCGGGACAGGATATAACTATGGCTACACCTTC.